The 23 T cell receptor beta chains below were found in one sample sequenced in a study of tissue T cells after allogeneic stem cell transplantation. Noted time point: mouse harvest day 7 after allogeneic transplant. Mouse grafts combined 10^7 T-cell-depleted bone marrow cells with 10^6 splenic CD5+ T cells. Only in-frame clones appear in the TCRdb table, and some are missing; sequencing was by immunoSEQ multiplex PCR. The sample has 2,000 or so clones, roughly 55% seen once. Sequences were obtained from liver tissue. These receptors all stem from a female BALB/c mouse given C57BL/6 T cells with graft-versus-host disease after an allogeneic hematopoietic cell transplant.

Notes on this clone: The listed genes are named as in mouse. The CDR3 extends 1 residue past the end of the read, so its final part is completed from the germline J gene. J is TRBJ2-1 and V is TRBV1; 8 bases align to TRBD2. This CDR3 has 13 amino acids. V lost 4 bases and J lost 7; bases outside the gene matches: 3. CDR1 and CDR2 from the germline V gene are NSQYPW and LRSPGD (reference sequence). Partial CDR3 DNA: TGCACCTGCAGTGACCGGGGGGGCGCTGAGCAGTTC. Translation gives CTCSDRGGAEQF. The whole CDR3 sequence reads CTCSDRGGAEQFF.

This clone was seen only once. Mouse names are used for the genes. This CDR3 is CTCSARGGDYEQYF. CDR3 DNA, as far as it was read: TGCACCTGCAGTGCGCGGGGGGGGGACTATGAACAGTAC. This chain joins TRBV1 and TRBJ2-7; 7 bases match TRBD2. The read ends 1 residue shy of where the CDR3 ends; the end is completed using the germline J gene. Trimming cost V 3 bases and J 3 bases; bases outside gene matches: 5. The germline CDR1 and CDR2 sequences are NSQYPW and LRSPGD (reference sequence). This CDR3 comprises 14 residues.

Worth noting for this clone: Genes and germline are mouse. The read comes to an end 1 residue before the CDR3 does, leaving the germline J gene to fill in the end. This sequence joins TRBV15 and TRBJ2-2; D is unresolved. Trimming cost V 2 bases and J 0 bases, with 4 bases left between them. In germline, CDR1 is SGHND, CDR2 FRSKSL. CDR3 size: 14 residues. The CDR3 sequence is CASSLIANTGQLYF. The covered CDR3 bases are TGTGCCAGCAGTTTAATAGCAAACACCGGGCAGCTCTAC.

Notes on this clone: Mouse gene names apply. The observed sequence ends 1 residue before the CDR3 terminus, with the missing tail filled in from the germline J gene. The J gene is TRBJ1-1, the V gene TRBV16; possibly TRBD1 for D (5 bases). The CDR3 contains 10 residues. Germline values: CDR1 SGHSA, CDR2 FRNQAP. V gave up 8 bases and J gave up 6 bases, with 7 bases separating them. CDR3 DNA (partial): TGTGCAAGCGCAGGGTCAGAAGTCTTC. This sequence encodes CASAGSEVF. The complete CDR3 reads CASAGSEVFF.

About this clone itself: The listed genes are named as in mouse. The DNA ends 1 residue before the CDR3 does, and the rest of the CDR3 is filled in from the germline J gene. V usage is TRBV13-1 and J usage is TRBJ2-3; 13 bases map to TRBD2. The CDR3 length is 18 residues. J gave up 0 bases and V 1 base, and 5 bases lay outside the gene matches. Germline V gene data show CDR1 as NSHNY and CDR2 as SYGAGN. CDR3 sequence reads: CASSDWDWGGESAETLYF. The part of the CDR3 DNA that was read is TGTGCCAGCAGTGATTGGGACTGGGGGGGAGAAAGTGCAGAAACGCTGTAT.

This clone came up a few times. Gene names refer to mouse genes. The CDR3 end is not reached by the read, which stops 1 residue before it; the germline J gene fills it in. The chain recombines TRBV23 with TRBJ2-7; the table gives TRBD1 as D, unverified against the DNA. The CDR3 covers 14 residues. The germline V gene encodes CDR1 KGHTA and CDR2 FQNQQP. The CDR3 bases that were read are TGCTCCAGCAGTCAAGGGACAGGGGGGTATGAACAGTAC. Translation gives CSSSQGTGGYEQY. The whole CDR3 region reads CSSSQGTGGYEQYF.

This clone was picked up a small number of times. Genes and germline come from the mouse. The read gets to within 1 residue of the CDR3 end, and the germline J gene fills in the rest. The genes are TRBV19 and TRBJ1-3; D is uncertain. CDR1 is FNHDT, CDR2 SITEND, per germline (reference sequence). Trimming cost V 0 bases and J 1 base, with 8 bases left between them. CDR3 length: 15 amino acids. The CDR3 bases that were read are TGTGCCAGCAGTATAGGCAGGCCCTCTGGAAATACGCTCTAT. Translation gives CASSIGRPSGNTLY. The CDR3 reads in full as CASSIGRPSGNTLYF.

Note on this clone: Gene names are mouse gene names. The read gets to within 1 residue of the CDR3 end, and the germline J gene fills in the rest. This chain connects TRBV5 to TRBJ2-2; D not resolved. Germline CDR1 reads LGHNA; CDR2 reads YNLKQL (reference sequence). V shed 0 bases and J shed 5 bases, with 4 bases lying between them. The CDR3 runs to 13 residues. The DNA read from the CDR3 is TGTGCCAGCAGCCAAGATGAAACCGGGCAGCTCTAC. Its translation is CASSQDETGQLY. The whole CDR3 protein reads CASSQDETGQLYF.

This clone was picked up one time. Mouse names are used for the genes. CDR3 sequence: CASSRQANTEVFF. The covered CDR3 bases are TGTGCCAGCAGTCGACAGGCAAACACAGAAGTCTTC. V is TRBV26 and J is TRBJ1-1; weak D call: TRBD1 (6 bases). The CDR3 goes on 1 residue after the read ends, and that part is filled in from the germline J gene. CDR3 length: 13 amino acids. The V gene's germline CDR1 is KGHPV and CDR2 FQNQEV (reference sequence). The V end was cut by 4 bases, the J end by 0 bases, with 6 bases between.

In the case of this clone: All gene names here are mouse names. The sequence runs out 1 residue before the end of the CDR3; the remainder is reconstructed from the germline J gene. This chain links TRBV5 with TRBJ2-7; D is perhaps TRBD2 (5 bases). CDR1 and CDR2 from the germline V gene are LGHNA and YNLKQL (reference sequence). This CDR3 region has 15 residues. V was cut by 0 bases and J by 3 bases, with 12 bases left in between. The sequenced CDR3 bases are TGTGCCAGCAGCCAAGAAGGCGTTGGGGTCTATGAACAGTAC. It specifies CASSQEGVGVYEQY. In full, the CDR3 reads CASSQEGVGVYEQYF.

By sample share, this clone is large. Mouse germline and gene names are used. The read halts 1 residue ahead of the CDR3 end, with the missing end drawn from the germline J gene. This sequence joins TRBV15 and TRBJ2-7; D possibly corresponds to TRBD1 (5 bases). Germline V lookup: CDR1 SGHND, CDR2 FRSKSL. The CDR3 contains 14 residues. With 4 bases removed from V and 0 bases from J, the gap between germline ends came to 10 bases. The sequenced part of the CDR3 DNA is TGTGCCAGCAGTTCCGACAGCAGCTCCTATGAACAGTAC. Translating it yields CASSSDSSSYEQY. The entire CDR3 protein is CASSSDSSSYEQYF.

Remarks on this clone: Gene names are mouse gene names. CDR3 DNA (partial): TGTGCCAGCAGTCTAAGACTGGGAAACTATGAACAGTAC. Translated: CASSLRLGNYEQY. The CDR3 in full is CASSLRLGNYEQYF. The rearrangement joins TRBV26 to TRBJ2-7, with 7 nucleotides matching TRBD2. The read stops 1 residue short of the end of the CDR3; the missing end is completed from the germline J gene. The V gene end was trimmed by 3 bases and the J gene end by 3 bases; junction bases not matched to a gene: 5. This CDR3 has 14 residues. Germline values: CDR1 KGHPV, CDR2 FQNQEV (reference sequence).

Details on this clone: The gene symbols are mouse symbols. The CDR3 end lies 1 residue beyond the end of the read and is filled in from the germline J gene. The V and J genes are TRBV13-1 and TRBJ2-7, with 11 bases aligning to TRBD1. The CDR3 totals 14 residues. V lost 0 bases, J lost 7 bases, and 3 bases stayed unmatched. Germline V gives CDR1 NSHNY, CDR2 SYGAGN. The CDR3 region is CASSDGDRGEEQYF. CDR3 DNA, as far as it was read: TGTGCCAGCAGTGATGGGGACAGGGGGGAAGAACAGTAC.

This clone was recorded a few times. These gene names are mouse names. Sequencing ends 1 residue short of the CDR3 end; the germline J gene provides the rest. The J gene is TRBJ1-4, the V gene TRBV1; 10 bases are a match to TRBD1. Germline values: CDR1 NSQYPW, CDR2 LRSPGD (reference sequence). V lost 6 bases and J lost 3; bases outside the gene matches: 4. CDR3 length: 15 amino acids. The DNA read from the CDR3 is TGCACCTGCAGAGACAGGGGGCAGACCAACGAAAGATTATTT. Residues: CTCRDRGQTNERLF. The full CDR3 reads CTCRDRGQTNERLFF.

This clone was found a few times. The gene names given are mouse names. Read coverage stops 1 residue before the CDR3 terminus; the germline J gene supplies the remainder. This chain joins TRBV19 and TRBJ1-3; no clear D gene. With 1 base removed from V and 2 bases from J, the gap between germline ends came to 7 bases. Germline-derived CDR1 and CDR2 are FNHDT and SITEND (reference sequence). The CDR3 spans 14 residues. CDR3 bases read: TGTGCCAGCAGTATAAGGACGCCTGGAAATACGCTCTAT. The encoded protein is CASSIRTPGNTLY. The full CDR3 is CASSIRTPGNTLYF.

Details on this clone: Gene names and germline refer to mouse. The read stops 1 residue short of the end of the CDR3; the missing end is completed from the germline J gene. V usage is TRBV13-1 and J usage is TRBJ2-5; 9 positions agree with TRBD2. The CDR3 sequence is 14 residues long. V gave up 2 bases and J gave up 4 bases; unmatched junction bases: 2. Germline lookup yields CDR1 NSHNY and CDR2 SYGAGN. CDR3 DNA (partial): TGTGCCAGCAGTGAGGACTGGGGTGAAGACACCCAGTAC. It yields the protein CASSEDWGEDTQY. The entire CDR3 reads CASSEDWGEDTQYF.

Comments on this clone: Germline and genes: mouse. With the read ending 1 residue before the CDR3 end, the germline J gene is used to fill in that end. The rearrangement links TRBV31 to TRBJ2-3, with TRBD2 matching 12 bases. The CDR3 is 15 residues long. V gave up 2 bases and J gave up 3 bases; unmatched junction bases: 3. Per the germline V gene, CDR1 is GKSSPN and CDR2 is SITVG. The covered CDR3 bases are TGTGCCTGGAGTTTGACTGGGGGGGCGGCAGAAACGCTGTAT. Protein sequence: CAWSLTGGAAETLY. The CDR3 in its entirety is CAWSLTGGAAETLYF.

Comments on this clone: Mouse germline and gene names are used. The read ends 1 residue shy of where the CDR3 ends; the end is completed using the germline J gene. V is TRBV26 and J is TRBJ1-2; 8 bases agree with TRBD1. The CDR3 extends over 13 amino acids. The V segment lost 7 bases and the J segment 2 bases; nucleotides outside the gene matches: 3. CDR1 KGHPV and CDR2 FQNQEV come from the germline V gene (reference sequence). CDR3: CASIRTGNSDYTF. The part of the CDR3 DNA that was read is TGTGCCAGCATTAGGACAGGGAACTCCGACTACACC.

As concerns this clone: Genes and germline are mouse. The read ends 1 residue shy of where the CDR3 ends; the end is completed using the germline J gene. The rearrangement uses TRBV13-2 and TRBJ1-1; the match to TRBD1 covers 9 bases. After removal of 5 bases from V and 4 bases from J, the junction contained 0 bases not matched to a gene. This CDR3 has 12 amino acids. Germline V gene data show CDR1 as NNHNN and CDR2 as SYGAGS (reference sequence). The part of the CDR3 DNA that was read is TGTGCCAGCGGGACAGGGGGCACAGAAGTCTTC. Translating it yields CASGTGGTEVF. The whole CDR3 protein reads CASGTGGTEVFF.

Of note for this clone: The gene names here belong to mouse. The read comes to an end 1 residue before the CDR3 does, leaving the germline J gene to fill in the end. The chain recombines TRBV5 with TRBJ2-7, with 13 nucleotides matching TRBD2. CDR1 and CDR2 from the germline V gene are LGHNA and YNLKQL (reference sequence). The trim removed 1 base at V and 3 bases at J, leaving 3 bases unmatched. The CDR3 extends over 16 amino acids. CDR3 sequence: CASSQGRDWGGYEQYF. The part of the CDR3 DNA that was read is TGTGCCAGCAGCCAAGGGAGGGACTGGGGGGGCTATGAACAGTAC.

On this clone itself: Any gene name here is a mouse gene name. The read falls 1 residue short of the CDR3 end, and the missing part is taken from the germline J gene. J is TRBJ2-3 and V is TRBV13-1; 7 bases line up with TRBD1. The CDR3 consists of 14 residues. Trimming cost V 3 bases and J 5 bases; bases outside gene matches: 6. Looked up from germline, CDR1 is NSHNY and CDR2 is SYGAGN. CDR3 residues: CASSGQGGEETLYF. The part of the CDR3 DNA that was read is TGTGCCAGCAGTGGACAGGGTGGGGAAGAAACGCTGTAT.

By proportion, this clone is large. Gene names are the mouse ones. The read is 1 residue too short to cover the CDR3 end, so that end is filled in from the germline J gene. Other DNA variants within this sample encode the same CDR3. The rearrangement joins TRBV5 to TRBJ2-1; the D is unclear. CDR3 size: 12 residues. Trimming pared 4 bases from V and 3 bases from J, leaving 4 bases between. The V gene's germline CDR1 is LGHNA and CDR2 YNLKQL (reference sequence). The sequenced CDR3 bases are TGTGCCAGCAGCCCCGGCTATGCTGAGCAGTTC. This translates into CASSPGYAEQF. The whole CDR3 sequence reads CASSPGYAEQFF.

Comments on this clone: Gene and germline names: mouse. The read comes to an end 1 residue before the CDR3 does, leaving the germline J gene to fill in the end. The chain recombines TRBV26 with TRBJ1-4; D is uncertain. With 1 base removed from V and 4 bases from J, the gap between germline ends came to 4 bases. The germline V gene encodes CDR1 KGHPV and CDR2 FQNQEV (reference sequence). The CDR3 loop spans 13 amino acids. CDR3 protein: CASSLFGNERLFF. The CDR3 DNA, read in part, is TGTGCCAGCAGTCTGTTTGGCAACGAAAGATTATTT.